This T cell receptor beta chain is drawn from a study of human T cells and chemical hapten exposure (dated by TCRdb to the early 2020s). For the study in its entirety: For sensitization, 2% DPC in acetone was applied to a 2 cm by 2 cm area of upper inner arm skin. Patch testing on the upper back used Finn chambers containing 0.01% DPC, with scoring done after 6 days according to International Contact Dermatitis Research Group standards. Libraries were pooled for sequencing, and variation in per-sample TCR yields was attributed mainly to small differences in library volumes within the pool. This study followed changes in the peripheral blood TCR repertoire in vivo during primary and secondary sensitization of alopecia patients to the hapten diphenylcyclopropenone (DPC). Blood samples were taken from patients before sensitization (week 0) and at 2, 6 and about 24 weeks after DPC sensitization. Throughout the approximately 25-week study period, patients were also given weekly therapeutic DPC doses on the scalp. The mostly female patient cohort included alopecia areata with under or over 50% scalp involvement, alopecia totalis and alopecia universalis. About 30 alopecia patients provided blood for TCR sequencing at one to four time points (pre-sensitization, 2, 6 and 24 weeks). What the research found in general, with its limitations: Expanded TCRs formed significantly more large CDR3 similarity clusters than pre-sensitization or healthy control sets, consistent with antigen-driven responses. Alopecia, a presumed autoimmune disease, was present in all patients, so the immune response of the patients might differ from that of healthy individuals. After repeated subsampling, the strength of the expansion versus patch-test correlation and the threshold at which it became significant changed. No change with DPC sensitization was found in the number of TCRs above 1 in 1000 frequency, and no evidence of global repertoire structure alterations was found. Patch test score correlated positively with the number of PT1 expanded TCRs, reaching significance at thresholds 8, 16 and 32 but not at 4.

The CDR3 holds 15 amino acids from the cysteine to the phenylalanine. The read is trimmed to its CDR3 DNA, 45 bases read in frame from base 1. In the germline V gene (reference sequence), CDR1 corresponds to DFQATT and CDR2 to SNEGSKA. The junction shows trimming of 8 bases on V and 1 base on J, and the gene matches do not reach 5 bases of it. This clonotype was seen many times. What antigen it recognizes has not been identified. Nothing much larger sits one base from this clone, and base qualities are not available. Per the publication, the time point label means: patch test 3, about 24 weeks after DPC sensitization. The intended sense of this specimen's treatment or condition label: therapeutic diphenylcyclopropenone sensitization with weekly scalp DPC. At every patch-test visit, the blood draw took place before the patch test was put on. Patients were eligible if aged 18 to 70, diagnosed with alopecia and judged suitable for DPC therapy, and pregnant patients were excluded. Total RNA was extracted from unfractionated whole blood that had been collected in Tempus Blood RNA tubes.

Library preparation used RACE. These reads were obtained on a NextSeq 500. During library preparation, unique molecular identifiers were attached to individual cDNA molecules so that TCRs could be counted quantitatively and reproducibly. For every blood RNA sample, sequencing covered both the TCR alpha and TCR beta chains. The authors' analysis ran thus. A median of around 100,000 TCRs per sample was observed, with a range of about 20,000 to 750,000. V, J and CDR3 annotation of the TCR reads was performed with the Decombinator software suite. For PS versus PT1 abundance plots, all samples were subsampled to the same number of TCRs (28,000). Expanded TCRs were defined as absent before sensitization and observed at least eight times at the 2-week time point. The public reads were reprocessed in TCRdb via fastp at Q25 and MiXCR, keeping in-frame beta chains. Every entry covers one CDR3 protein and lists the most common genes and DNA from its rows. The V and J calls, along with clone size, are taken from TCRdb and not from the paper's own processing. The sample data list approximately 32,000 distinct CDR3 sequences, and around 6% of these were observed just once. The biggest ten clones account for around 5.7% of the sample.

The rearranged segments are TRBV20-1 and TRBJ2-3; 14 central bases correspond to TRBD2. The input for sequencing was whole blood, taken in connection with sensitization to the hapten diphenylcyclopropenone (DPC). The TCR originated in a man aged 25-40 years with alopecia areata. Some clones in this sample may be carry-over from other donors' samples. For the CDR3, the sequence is CSHEGLAGGTDTQYF. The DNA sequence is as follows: TGCAGTCACGAGGGACTAGCGGGAGGCACAGATACGCAGTATTTT.